This T cell receptor beta chain originates from a study of blood T cell repertoires in COVID-19. The sample holds a few counts of this clone. Other nucleotide sequences from this sample produce the same CDR3. Measured with immunoSEQ multiplex PCR; TCRdb has only the in-frame clones, and not every one. The table includes a few hundred thousand clones, roughly 84% detected once. The sequencing sample was made of peripheral blood. This TCR was recovered from a woman aged 18-29 years with acute or convalescent COVID-19.

The CDR3 sequence is CASSPQGNTEAFF. The CDR3 DNA reads TGTGCCAGCAGCCCCCAGGGGAACACTGAAGCTTTCTTT. The chain combines TRBV9 with TRBJ1-1; TRBD1 might be the D (5 bases). The CDR3 is 13 amino acids. From germline, CDR1 is SGDLS and CDR2 YYNGEE. The germline V and J ends were trimmed by 4 bases and 1 base, with 8 bases remaining between them.